These 6 T cell receptor beta chains came from one sample sequenced in a study of identical twins. TCRdb analysed the 5' RACE reads with MiXCR anew, one entry per CDR3 protein. The sample carries about 890,000 distinct CDR3 sequences, around an eighth recorded once. These data are also associated with another study on yellow fever vaccine responses in identical twins.

The sequenced sample was PBMCs. The receptors were gathered from a young woman in good health.

This clonotype has a count of ten or more. The CDR3 loop is CASSLGRREFNEQFF. The CDR3 coding sequence is TGCGCCAGCAGCTTGGGACGGCGGGAGTTCAATGAGCAGTTCTTC. The rearrangement uses TRBV5-1 and TRBJ2-1; 7 bases are shared with TRBD2. From germline, CDR1 is SGHRS and CDR2 YFSETQ. V lost 0 bases to trimming and J lost 6 bases; unmatched junction nucleotides: 6. The CDR3 is made up of 15 amino acids.

The chain recombines TRBV12-3 or TRBV12-4 with TRBJ2-3; TRBD1 matches at 7 bases. This CDR3 spans 15 amino acids. V was clipped by 6 bases and J by 6 bases; unmatched bases: 12. This CDR3 is CASSQYRGSIDTQYF. The CDR3 nucleotides read TGTGCCAGCAGCCAATACAGGGGTAGTATCGATACGCAGTATTTT.

This clonotype was seen a handful of times. The J gene is TRBJ1-5, the V gene TRBV4-1; tentative D call: TRBD1 (6 bases). The germline V gene has CDR1 MGHRA and CDR2 YSYEKL. V was cut by 2 bases and J by 1 base, with 15 bases left in between. This CDR3 has 17 residues. CDR3 region: CASSQSKQGTSNQPQHF. CDR3 in DNA: TGCGCCAGCAGCCAATCAAAACAGGGAACAAGCAATCAGCCCCAGCATTTT.

The chain employs TRBV6-5 and TRBJ2-7; D is possibly TRBD1 (7 bases). Germline V CDR1 and CDR2: MNHEY, SVGAGI. The CDR3 has 14 amino acids. The ends were cut back, 7 bases at V and 6 bases at J, with 19 bases in the middle. In DNA form, the CDR3 reads TGTGCCAGCATTTCGAGTGGAGGGGGCGTCGAGCAGTACTTC. Translating gives CASISSGGGVEQYF.

The chain combines TRBV20-1 with TRBJ2-7; unclear D gene. Germline CDR1 is DFQATT and CDR2 is SNEGSKA (reference sequence). This CDR3 spans 14 amino acids. Between the trimmed V and J ends, which lost 0 bases and 6 bases, there was a span of 15 bases. The CDR3 bases are TGCAGTGCTAGAGATCCTACCATTAGTGTCGAGCAGTACTTC. Translating gives CSARDPTISVEQYF.

This sequence joins TRBV10-2 and TRBJ2-3, with 9 positions matching TRBD2. This CDR3 region has 14 residues. Unmatched junction bases numbered 9, after V lost 10 bases and J lost 4 bases. Germline V gives CDR1 WSHSY, CDR2 SAAADI. The CDR3 region has the DNA TGCGCCATCCCACGGCGGGAGGGCCCAGATACGCAGTATTTT. It yields the protein CAIPRREGPDTQYF.